This T cell receptor beta chain was captured by sequencing in a study of T-cell memory formation after mild COVID-19. TCRdb re-called the 5' RACE reads with MiXCR, one entry per CDR3 protein. Of about 270,000 distinct CDR3 sequences in the sample, about a sixth were seen once. The CDR3 has 13 amino acids. The V end lost 4 bases, the J end lost 5 bases, and 12 bases lay between the germline ends. The germline gives CDR1 KGHSH, CDR2 LQKENI. This clonotype originated in a man aged 18 to 35 who had mild COVID-19 (a few samples of this study predate the infection). Cell type and time point are not known. The chain is built from TRBV18 and TRBJ2-7; no definite D call. The specimen sequenced was PBMCs or a T cell subset sorted from them (not recorded which). This CDR3 reads CASSRNSAHEQYV. CDR3 DNA: TGTGCCAGCTCACGTAACAGTGCCCACGAGCAGTACGTC.